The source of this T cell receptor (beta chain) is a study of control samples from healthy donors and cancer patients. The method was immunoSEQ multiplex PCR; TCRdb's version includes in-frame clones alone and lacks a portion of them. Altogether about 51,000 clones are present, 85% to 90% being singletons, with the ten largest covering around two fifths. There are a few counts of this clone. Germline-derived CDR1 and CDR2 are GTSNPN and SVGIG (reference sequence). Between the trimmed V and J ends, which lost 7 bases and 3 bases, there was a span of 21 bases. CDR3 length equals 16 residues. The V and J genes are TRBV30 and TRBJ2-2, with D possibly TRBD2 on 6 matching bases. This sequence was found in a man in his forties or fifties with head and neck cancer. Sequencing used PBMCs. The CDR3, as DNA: TGTGCCTCCTATCCCGGGAGACGGACGGACACCGGGGAGCTGTTTTTT. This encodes CASYPGRRTDTGELFF.